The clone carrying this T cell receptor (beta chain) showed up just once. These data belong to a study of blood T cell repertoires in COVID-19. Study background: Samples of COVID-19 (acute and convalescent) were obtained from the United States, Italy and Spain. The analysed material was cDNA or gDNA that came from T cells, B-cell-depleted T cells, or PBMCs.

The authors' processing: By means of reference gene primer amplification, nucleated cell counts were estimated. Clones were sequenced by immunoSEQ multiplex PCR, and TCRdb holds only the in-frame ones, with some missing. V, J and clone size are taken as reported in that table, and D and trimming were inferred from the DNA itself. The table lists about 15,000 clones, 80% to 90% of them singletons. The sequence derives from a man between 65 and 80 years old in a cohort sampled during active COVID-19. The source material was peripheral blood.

CDR3 protein: CASRLGQGGQPQHF. For the CDR3, the DNA is TGTGCCAGCAGGCTGGGACAGGGGGGCCAGCCCCAGCATTTT. The chain links TRBV3-1 (or the pseudogene TRBV3-2) to TRBJ1-5; 11 nucleotides align to TRBD1. This CDR3 comprises 14 residues. After removal of 6 bases from V and 7 bases from J, the junction contained 5 bases not matched to a gene. Germline V gene sequence: CDR1 LGHDT, CDR2 YNNKEL (reference sequence).